Presented here are 14 T cell receptor beta chains from one specimen sequenced in a study of blood T cell repertoires in COVID-19. Generated by immunoSEQ multiplex PCR, the TCRdb table keeps only in-frame clones and is missing some. The sample lists 200,000 or so clones, roughly 75% occurring once. The sequenced sample consisted of peripheral blood. These receptors all come from a woman between 65 and 79 years old with acute or convalescent COVID-19.

This chain connects TRBV28 to TRBJ1-5; TRBD1 aligns across 7 bases. The V gene end was trimmed by 10 bases and the J gene end by 0 bases; junction bases not matched to a gene: 12. This CDR3 comprises 16 residues. CDR1 is MDHEN and CDR2 is SYDVKM in the germline V gene. CDR3 sequence: CAIRGAGGYSNQPQHF. CDR3 DNA: TGTGCCATCCGAGGGGCAGGGGGATATAGCAATCAGCCCCAGCATTTT.

The V gene is TRBV18, the J gene TRBJ2-5; D perhaps matches TRBD1 (6 bases). Looked up from germline, CDR1 is KGHSH and CDR2 is LQKENI. The CDR3 is 16 residues long. Trimming shortened V by 10 bases and J by 1 base, and 22 bases separated the two germline ends. Here the CDR3 DNA reads TGTGCCACCCAGACGACGGCAAGACAGGTCCAAGAGACCCAGTACTTC. This encodes CATQTTARQVQETQYF.

This clone appeared a few times. The identical CDR3 is also encoded by other nucleotide sequences in the sample. The CDR3 DNA is TGTGCCACCAGTGGGACTAGCGGGAGGGCCGCAGATACGCAGTATTTT. As protein: CATSGTSGRAADTQYF. The rearrangement joins TRBV24-1 to TRBJ2-3, with 15 bases that match TRBD2. The CDR3 contains 16 residues. Germline CDR1 is KGHDR and CDR2 is SFDVKD. V shed 5 bases and J 4 bases; nucleotides not matched to a gene: 3.

This CDR3 reads CASSYLLGRNSNQPQHF. The CDR3 nucleotides read TGTGCCAGCAGTTACCTCCTGGGGCGGAATAGCAATCAGCCCCAGCATTTT. The chain combines TRBV6-2 or TRBV6-3 with TRBJ1-5, with TRBD1 as a possible D gene (5 bases). This CDR3 is built from 17 residues. Germline loops: CDR1 MNHEY, CDR2 SVGEGT. V lost 2 bases to trimming and J lost 0 bases, with 14 bases between them.

The rearrangement joins TRBV3-1 (or the pseudogene TRBV3-2) to TRBJ2-7, with 7 nucleotides matching TRBD2. Trimming removed 1 base from V and 4 bases from J; junction bases left unmatched: 7. Germline V gives CDR1 LGHDT, CDR2 YNNKEL (reference sequence). This CDR3 region has 15 residues. CDR3 sequence: CASSQGWGGGYEQYF. CDR3 sequence (DNA): TGTGCCAGCAGCCAAGGATGGGGGGGTGGATACGAGCAGTACTTC.

CDR3 nucleotides: TGTGCCAGCAGCCGGGGACTAGCGGGCTTCTACGAGCAGTACTTC. Its protein is CASSRGLAGFYEQYF. This chain connects TRBV3-1 (or the pseudogene TRBV3-2) to TRBJ2-7, with 12 nucleotides matching TRBD2. Per germline, CDR1 LGHDT and CDR2 YNNKEL (reference sequence). The CDR3 is 15 amino acids. J was trimmed by 3 bases and V by 4 bases; bases with no gene match: 4.

This clone has just a few counts. Here the CDR3 reads CASMGLGGDEQYF. The CDR3 region has the DNA TGTGCCAGTATGGGACTAGGGGGCGACGAGCAGTACTTC. The chain has TRBV19 and TRBJ2-7; TRBD2 is a possible D gene (8 bases). Deletions cut 7 bases from V and 5 bases from J, with 15 bases between. The CDR3 spans 13 residues. The germline V gene has CDR1 LNHDA and CDR2 SQIVND (reference sequence).

This chain links TRBV7-2 with TRBJ2-3; D not resolved. Germline values: CDR1 SGHTA, CDR2 FQGNSA. V lost 5 bases and J lost 2, with 8 bases in between. This CDR3 contains 13 residues. The CDR3 DNA reads as TGTGCCAGCAGCAGCAGGTTCACAGATACGCAGTATTTT. It is translated as CASSSRFTDTQYF.

The chain couples TRBV5-1 to TRBJ1-4; D is undetermined. The CDR3 contains 15 residues. Between the trimmed V and J ends, which lost 0 bases and 7 bases, there was a span of 13 bases. In germline, CDR1 is SGHRS, CDR2 YFSETQ. CDR3 in DNA: TGCGCCAGCAGCTTGGCCGGAGTCCGGGGTGAAAAACTGTTTTTT. Translating gives CASSLAGVRGEKLFF.

The gene calls are TRBV24-1 and TRBJ2-1, with D perhaps matching TRBD2 (6 bases). Trimming removed 3 bases from V and 2 bases from J, with 10 bases in between. The CDR3 runs 15 residues. Looked up from germline, CDR1 is KGHDR and CDR2 is SFDVKD. The CDR3 is CATSDPGRTYNEQFF. DNA for the CDR3: TGTGCCACCAGTGATCCAGGGAGGACCTACAATGAGCAGTTCTTC.

The V call is TRBV29-1, the J call TRBJ1-1; D not certain. V was cut by 0 bases and J by 0 bases, with 8 bases left in between. The CDR3 spans 14 residues. Germline values: CDR1 SQVTM, CDR2 ANQGSEA. CDR3 loop: CSVEDQAMNTEAFF. The CDR3 DNA reads TGCAGCGTTGAAGATCAGGCCATGAACACTGAAGCTTTCTTT. The full variable domain, in which reference TRBV29-1 and TRBJ1-1 provide the parts outside the CDR3, is SAVISQKPSRDICQRGTSLTIQCQVDSQVTMMFWYRQQPGQSLTLIATANQGSEATYESGFVIDKFPISRPNLTFSTLTVSNMSPEDSSIYLCSVEDQAMNTEAFFGQGTRLTVV.

Here the CDR3 reads CASSPLSGRGNEQFF. The CDR3 region has the DNA TGTGCCAGCAGCCCCTTGAGCGGGAGGGGCAATGAGCAGTTCTTC. The chain couples TRBV7-3 to TRBJ2-1, with 10 bases aligning to TRBD2. Trimming at V came to 5 bases and at J to 6 bases, leaving 7 bases not matched to a gene. This CDR3 contains 15 residues. Germline loops: CDR1 SGHTA, CDR2 FQGTGA.

V usage is TRBV11-2 and J usage is TRBJ2-1; 8 nucleotides agree with TRBD2. J lost 1 base, V lost 4 bases, and 15 bases had no gene match. The CDR3 has 19 amino acids. CDR1 and CDR2 (germline): SGHAT, FQNNGV. CDR3 sequence reads: CASSSQYQFLAGSYNEQFF. The CDR3 nucleotides read TGTGCCAGCAGCTCCCAATACCAGTTTCTAGCGGGTTCCTACAATGAGCAGTTCTTC.

This clone was detected only a few times. The genes are TRBV18 and TRBJ2-5, with D possibly being TRBD2 (6 bases). The CDR3 covers 15 residues. Trimming cost V 3 bases and J 1 base, with 12 bases left between them. Per germline, CDR1 KGHSH and CDR2 LQKENI. The CDR3 is CASSPPASAQETQYF. Here the CDR3 DNA reads TGTGCCAGCTCACCCCCGGCTAGCGCCCAAGAGACCCAGTACTTC.